The rows below give T cell receptor beta chains drawn from one sample of a study of cytomegalovirus exposure and HLA in healthy donors. Assay: immunoSEQ multiplex PCR; the TCRdb copy retains only in-frame clones and omits some. The sample consists of fewer than 250,000 clones, over 75% of them appearing once. The sequenced sample consisted of PBMCs. The source of these receptors is a woman in her forties or fifties in good health and CMV-seropositive. The CDR3 runs from the conserved cysteine through the conserved F or W. A D gene is named only where the DNA matches it firmly. Rows may omit the clone size; those that give it use once, few, many or a size class.

CDR3 | DNA | V | size | D | J
CASSARQGLAEAFF | TGTGCCAGCAGCGCGCGACAGGGGTTGGCTGAAGCTTTCTTT | TRBV9 | - | TRBD1 | TRBJ1-1
CAWSRGLAMTYEQYF | TGTGCCTGGAGCAGGGGACTAGCAATGACCTACGAGCAGTACTTC | TRBV30 | - | TRBD2 | TRBJ2-7
CASSYAVREKLFF | TGTGCCAGCAGTTACGCCGTTCGGGAAAAACTGTTTTTT | TRBV6-5 | - | - | TRBJ1-4
CASYPGQGSNQPQHF | TGTGCCAGCTATCCGGGACAGGGTAGCAATCAGCCCCAGCATTTT | TRBV2 | once | TRBD1 | TRBJ1-5
CASSVELAGGNEQFF | TGTGCCAGCAGCGTAGAACTAGCGGGTGGAAATGAGCAGTTCTTC | TRBV9 | - | TRBD2 | TRBJ2-1
CASRTTEGRQFF | TGTGCCAGCAGGACCACGGAGGGACGGCAGTTCTTC | TRBV7-3 | - | - | TRBJ2-1
CASSLVEGGGPQETQYF | TGTGCCAGCAGCTTGGTAGAAGGGGGTGGGCCCCAAGAGACCCAGTACTTC | TRBV5-6 | - | - | TRBJ2-5
CASSLAGGTDGVEKLFF | TGTGCCAGCAGCTTGGCGGGGGGCACTGATGGAGTCGAAAAACTGTTTTTT | TRBV5-4 | - | - | TRBJ1-4
CASSLKERNTGELFF | TGCGCCAGCAGCTTGAAAGAGAGGAACACCGGGGAGCTGTTTTTT | TRBV5-1 | - | - | TRBJ2-2
CASSGRATWEQYF | TGTGCCAGCAGTGGAAGGGCGACGTGGGAGCAGTACTTC | TRBV2 | - | - | TRBJ2-5
CASRPGNNQPQHF | TGCGCCTCCCGGCCAGGGAACAATCAGCCCCAGCATTTT | TRBV10-2 | few | - | TRBJ1-5
CSATGTGVLFF | TGCAGTGCTACCGGGACAGGGGTTCTGTTCTTC | TRBV20-1 | - | TRBD1 | TRBJ2-1
CASSPAATYEQYF | TGTGCCAGCAGTCCGGCAGCGACGTACGAGCAGTACTTC | TRBV6-5 | - | - | TRBJ2-7
CASSRYGETNYGYTF | TGTGCCAGCAGCCGGTACGGGGAGACTAACTATGGCTACACCTTC | TRBV5-4 | - | - | TRBJ1-2
CASSVRERGYTF | TGTGCCAGCAGCGTCAGGGAAAGGGGCTACACCTTC | TRBV28 | - | - | TRBJ1-2
CASSIGTVESADTQYF | TGTGCCAGTAGTATAGGTACAGTCGAGTCAGCAGATACGCAGTATTTT | TRBV19 | - | - | TRBJ2-3
CASSSGGNTEAFF | TGTGCCAGCAGCTCCGGGGGGAACACTGAAGCTTTCTTT | TRBV7-3 | - | - | TRBJ1-1
CASSFRGSGANVLTF | TGTGCCAGCAGTTTTAGAGGCTCCGGGGCCAACGTCCTGACTTTC | TRBV28 | - | - | TRBJ2-6
CASRGSSDTQYF | TGTGCCAGCCGCGGGTCTTCAGATACGCAGTATTTT | TRBV19 | - | - | TRBJ2-3
CASSYRLGQGETDTQYF | TGCGCCAGCAGCTACCGACTCGGACAGGGGGAGACAGATACGCAGTATTTT | TRBV5-1 | - | TRBD1 | TRBJ2-3
CASSLPSTDTQYF | TGTGCCAGCAGCTTACCTAGCACAGATACGCAGTATTTT | TRBV11-1 | - | - | TRBJ2-3
CAWSLSGTGEQFF | TGTGCCTGGAGTCTCTCAGGAACCGGTGAGCAGTTCTTC | TRBV30 | - | - | TRBJ2-1
CSGGTGNTGELFF | TGCAGCGGGGGGACAGGGAACACCGGGGAGCTGTTTTTT | TRBV29-1 | - | TRBD1 | TRBJ2-2
CASSSGFQLSYGYTF | TGTGCCAGCAGCTCAGGGTTTCAGCTTTCCTATGGCTACACCTTC | TRBV6-5 | - | - | TRBJ1-2
CASTGQGYAEAFF | TGTGCCAGCACCGGACAGGGGTACGCTGAAGCTTTCTTT | TRBV6-5 | - | TRBD1 | TRBJ1-1
CASSLSEATGELFF | TGTGCCAGCAGCTTATCCGAGGCCACCGGGGAGCTGTTTTTT | TRBV7-8 | - | - | TRBJ2-2
CASSIDSYEQYF | TGTGCCAGCAGCATTGACAGCTACGAGCAGTACTTC | TRBV5-4 | - | - | TRBJ2-7
CASSIVAGGNYGYTF | TGTGCCAGTAGTATAGTAGCAGGGGGCAACTATGGCTACACCTTC | TRBV19 | - | TRBD1 | TRBJ1-2
CASRGAGIDSPLHF | TGTGCCAGCAGGGGCGCAGGGATTGATTCACCCCTCCACTTT | TRBV28 | once | - | TRBJ1-6
CASSWTGLSSGNTIYF | TGTGCCAGCAGCTGGACAGGGTTGTCCTCGGGAAACACCATATATTTT | TRBV7-8 | - | TRBD1 | TRBJ1-3